The T cell receptor (beta chain) described here comes from a study of a mutant IDH1 vaccine in newly diagnosed glioma. The CDR3 is 18 residues long. The germline CDR1 and CDR2 sequences are SGHTA and FQGTGA. Sequencing used immunoSEQ multiplex PCR; TCRdb keeps in-frame clones, though not all of them. The sample has 95,000 to 120,000 clones; 90% are singletons. Documented time point: week 11, during vaccination. A 20-mer mutant IDH1 peptide at 300 ug was injected subcutaneously with topical imiquimod. This clone was counted a single time. Its cognate antigen is unknown. One end of the junction fails to match germline, which may point to a read error.

V usage is TRBV7-3 and J usage is TRBJ2-1; TRBD2 aligns across 10 bases. This receptor was taken from a woman between 50 and 59 years old with glioma. Sequencing used PBMCs, obtained from a glioma patient whose treatment included an IDH1 peptide vaccine. The CDR3, as DNA: TGTGCCAGCAGCCTAACTCTCGGCTTAGCGGGAGGAGGGGATGAGCAGTTCTTC. Translation gives CASSLTLGLAGGGDEQFF.